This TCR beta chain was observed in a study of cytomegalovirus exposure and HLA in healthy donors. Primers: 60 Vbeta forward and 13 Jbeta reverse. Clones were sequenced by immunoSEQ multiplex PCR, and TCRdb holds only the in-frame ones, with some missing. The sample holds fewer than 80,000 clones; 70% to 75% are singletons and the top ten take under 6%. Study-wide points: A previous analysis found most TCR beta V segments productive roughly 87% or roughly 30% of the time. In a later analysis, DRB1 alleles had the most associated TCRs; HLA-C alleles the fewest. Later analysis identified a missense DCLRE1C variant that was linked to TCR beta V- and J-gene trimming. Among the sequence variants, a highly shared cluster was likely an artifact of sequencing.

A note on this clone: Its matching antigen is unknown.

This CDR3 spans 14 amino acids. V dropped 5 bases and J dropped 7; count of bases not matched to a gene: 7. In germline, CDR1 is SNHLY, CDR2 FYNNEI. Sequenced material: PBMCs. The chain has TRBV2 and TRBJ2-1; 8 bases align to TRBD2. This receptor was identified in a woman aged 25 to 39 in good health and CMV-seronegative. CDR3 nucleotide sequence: TGTGCCAGCAGTCGTAGCGGGATAGGGAATGAGCAGTTCTTC. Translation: CASSRSGIGNEQFF.